What follows are 17 T cell receptor beta chains derived from one specimen sequenced in a study of blood T cell repertoires in COVID-19. The table came from immunoSEQ multiplex PCR; TCRdb's copy has only in-frame clones and leaves some out. The sample lists about 220,000 clones; 84% were seen once. Sequencing used peripheral blood. The receptors shown here come from a man aged 50 to 60 with active or convalescent COVID-19.

In this sample, this clone turned up once. The genes are TRBV7-8 and TRBJ2-5; tentative D call: TRBD2 (6 bases). CDR1 is SGHVS, CDR2 FQNEAQ, per germline. V dropped 3 bases and J dropped 5 bases, with 7 bases sitting between them. The length of the CDR3 is 12 residues. The CDR3 bases are TGTGCCAGCAGCTTTGGGAGGGAGACCCAGTACTTC. Its protein product is CASSFGRETQYF.

This clone was seen just once. The chain is built from TRBV6-5 and TRBJ2-1; 9 nucleotides agree with TRBD2. Unmatched junction bases numbered 5, after V lost 6 bases and J lost 8 bases. Germline values: CDR1 MNHEY, CDR2 SVGAGI. This CDR3 is built from 13 residues. This chain's CDR3 is CASSRAGGHEQFF. The CDR3 DNA is TGTGCCAGCAGCAGAGCGGGGGGCCATGAGCAGTTCTTC.

The rearrangement joins TRBV18 to TRBJ2-3, with a tentative D call TRBD1 (6 bases). This CDR3 is built from 15 residues. Germline V CDR1 and CDR2: KGHSH, LQKENI. V was cut by 1 base and J by 3 bases, with 11 bases left in between. CDR3 loop: CASSPQGVGTDTQYF. DNA of the CDR3: TGTGCCAGCTCACCACAGGGGGTTGGGACAGATACGCAGTATTTT.

The rearrangement links TRBV5-5 to TRBJ2-7; D uncertain. The germline V gene encodes CDR1 SGHKS and CDR2 YYEKEE (reference sequence). Trimming stripped 0 bases from V and 0 bases from J, with 7 bases between. The CDR3 has 14 residues. The CDR3 bases are TGTGCCAGCAGCTTGGGGGCCTTCTCCTACGAGCAGTACGTC. Translated: CASSLGAFSYEQYV.

The V gene is TRBV5-1, the J gene TRBJ1-3; unclear D gene. The CDR3 length is 14 residues. The germline V gene has CDR1 SGHRS and CDR2 YFSETQ. V was trimmed by 0 bases and J by 7 bases, leaving 11 bases between them. In DNA, the CDR3 is TGCGCCAGCAGCTTGGGCACGGGTAGGAACACCATATATTTT. It yields the protein CASSLGTGRNTIYF. The whole variable domain, remainder taken from reference TRBV5-1 and TRBJ1-3, is KAGVTQTPRYLIKTRGQQVTLSCSPISGHRSVSWYQQTPGQGLQFLFEYFSETQRNKGNFPGRFSGRQFSNSRSEMNVSTLELGDSALYLCASSLGTGRNTIYFGEGSWLTVV.

The chain combines TRBV6-2 or TRBV6-3 with TRBJ2-7; 13 bases agree with TRBD2. Trimming cost V 3 bases and J 3 bases; bases outside gene matches: 5. This CDR3 contains 16 residues. Germline-derived CDR1 and CDR2 are MNHEY and SVGEGT. The CDR3 bases are TGTGCCAGCAGTTATCCCGGGACTAGCGGGGACTACGAGCAGTACTTC. Translating gives CASSYPGTSGDYEQYF.

The genes are TRBV23-1 and TRBJ2-3; 8 bases are a match to TRBD1. TRBV23-1 is designated an ORF whose function remains uncertain. The length of the CDR3 is 17 residues. V was pared by 1 base and J by 0 bases, with 6 bases of the junction left unmatched. The CDR3 bases are TGCGCCAGCAGTCAATTGGACAGGGCATCTAGCACAGATACGCAGTATTTT. It encodes CASSQLDRASSTDTQYF.

The CDR3: CASRDRTGVNTVQYV. The CDR3, as DNA: TGTGCCAGCAGGGACCGGACAGGGGTGAATACGGTGCAGTACGTC. The V and J genes are TRBV2 and TRBJ2-7, with 9 nucleotides matching TRBD1. Germline-derived CDR1 and CDR2 are SNHLY and FYNNEI. The CDR3 totals 15 residues. The junction had 15 bases not matched to a gene; V was cut back by 6 bases and J by 9 bases.

The CDR3 spells CASSQSSGRGEVNGYTF. In nucleotides, the CDR3 is TGCGCCAGCAGTCAATCAAGTGGCAGGGGTGAGGTTAATGGCTACACCTTC. The chain joins TRBV23-1 to TRBJ1-2, with D maybe TRBD1 (6 bases). TRBV23-1 belongs to the ORF category, with a function that is uncertain. The V and J ends lost 0 bases and 6 bases respectively, with 20 bases between them. The CDR3 consists of 17 residues.

The rearrangement links TRBV10-2 to TRBJ1-2, with TRBD1 as a possible D gene (5 bases). Per germline, CDR1 WSHSY and CDR2 SAAADI. The CDR3 is made up of 13 amino acids. Trimming removed 6 bases from V and 3 bases from J, with 11 bases in between. CDR3 region: CASSERGDYGYTF. The CDR3 nucleotides are TGCGCCAGCAGCGAGAGGGGCGACTATGGCTACACCTTC.

This chain connects TRBV28 to TRBJ1-6; a weak D match, TRBD1 (6 bases). The germline V gene has CDR1 MDHEN and CDR2 SYDVKM. This CDR3 region has 17 residues. V lost 3 bases, J lost 5 bases, and 17 bases lay in between. This chain's CDR3 is CASSFGGAAGDNSPLHF. As DNA, the CDR3 is TGTGCCAGCAGTTTCGGGGGGGCGGCAGGGGATAATTCACCCCTCCACTTT.

This rearrangement joins TRBV7-2 to TRBJ1-1, with D possibly being TRBD1 (5 bases). Germline V CDR1 and CDR2: SGHTA, FQGNSA. V lost 5 bases to trimming and J lost 11 bases, with 18 bases between them. This CDR3 is built from 13 residues. The CDR3 region has the DNA TGTGCCAGCAGCCCTCGGGACGGACGGGGGGCTTTCTTT. It yields the protein CASSPRDGRGAFF.

The chain joins TRBV4-3 to TRBJ2-2, with 8 bases lining up with TRBD2. The CDR3 totals 18 residues. With 4 bases clipped from V and 1 base from J, the junction kept 11 bases outside the gene matches. Germline values: CDR1 LGHNA, CDR2 YSLEER. The chain's CDR3 is CASSLGGVAGLNTGELFF. Written as DNA, the CDR3 is TGCGCCAGCAGCCTGGGTGGGGTAGCGGGATTGAACACCGGGGAGCTGTTTTTT.

This sequence joins TRBV12-3 or TRBV12-4 and TRBJ1-3, with D hard to call. V was trimmed by 7 bases and J by 2 bases, leaving 9 bases between them. CDR3 length equals 13 residues. DNA of the CDR3: TGTGCCAGCATTTCAGAGGCTGGAAACACCATATATTTT. It specifies CASISEAGNTIYF.

This chain connects TRBV28 to TRBJ2-7; TRBD1 matches at 7 bases. Germline lookup yields CDR1 MDHEN and CDR2 SYDVKM. V shed 6 bases, J shed 3 bases, and the junction held 11 bases outside the gene matches. This CDR3 spans 15 amino acids. The CDR3 reads CASSLVTGSLYEQYF. The CDR3 DNA reads TGTGCCAGCAGCCTCGTGACAGGGAGCCTCTACGAGCAGTACTTC.

J is TRBJ1-4 and V is TRBV5-4, with a weak D call TRBD1 (5 bases). In germline, CDR1 is SGHNT, CDR2 YYREEE (reference sequence). The CDR3 totals 15 residues. Trimming took 0 bases from V and 0 from J, leaving 6 bases between them. CDR3 DNA sequence: TGTGCCAGCAGCTTGGCAGGGACAACTAATGAAAAACTGTTTTTT. It specifies CASSLAGTTNEKLFF.

V is TRBV4-3 and J is TRBJ2-4, with 9 bases identical to TRBD2. CDR3 size: 17 residues. CDR1 and CDR2 from the germline V gene are LGHNA and YSLEER. The ends lost 1 base at V and 7 bases at J; junction bases unmatched: 11. CDR3 region: CASSQGGGLAEYNIQYF. Here the CDR3 DNA reads TGCGCCAGCAGCCAAGGTGGGGGACTAGCTGAATACAACATTCAGTACTTC.